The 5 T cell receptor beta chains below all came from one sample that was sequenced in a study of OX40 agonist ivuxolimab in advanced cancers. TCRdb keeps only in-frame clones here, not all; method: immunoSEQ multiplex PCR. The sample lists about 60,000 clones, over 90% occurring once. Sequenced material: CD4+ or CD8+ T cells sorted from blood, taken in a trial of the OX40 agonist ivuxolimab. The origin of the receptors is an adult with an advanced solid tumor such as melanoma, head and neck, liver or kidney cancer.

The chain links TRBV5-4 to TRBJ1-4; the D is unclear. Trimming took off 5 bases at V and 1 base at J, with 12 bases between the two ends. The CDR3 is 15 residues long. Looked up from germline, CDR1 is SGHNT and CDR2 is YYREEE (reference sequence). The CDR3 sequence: CASSWGPETNEKLFF. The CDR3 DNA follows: TGTGCCAGCAGTTGGGGTCCGGAAACTAATGAAAAACTGTTTTTT.

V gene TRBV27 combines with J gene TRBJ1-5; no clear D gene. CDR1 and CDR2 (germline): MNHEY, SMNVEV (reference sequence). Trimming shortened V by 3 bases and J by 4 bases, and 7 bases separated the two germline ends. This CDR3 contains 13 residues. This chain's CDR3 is CASSFVGNQPQHF. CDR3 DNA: TGTGCCAGCAGTTTTGTGGGGAATCAGCCCCAGCATTTT.

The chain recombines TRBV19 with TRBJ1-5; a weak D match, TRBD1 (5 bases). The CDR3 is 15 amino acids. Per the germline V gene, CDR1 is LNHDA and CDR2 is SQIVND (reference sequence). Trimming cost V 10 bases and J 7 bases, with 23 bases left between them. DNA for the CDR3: TGTGCCACCCCAGGGACCGGGACCGGACAACAGCCCCAGCATTTT. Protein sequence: CATPGTGTGQQPQHF.

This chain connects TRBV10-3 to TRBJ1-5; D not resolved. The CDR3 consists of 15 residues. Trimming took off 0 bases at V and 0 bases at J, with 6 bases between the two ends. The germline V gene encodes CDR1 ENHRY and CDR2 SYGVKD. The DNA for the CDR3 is TGTGCCATCAGTGAGTCCACAGTTAGCAATCAGCCCCAGCATTTT. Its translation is CAISESTVSNQPQHF.

CDR3 nucleotide sequence: TGTGCCAGCAGCTCTAGCGGTGAGCAGTTCTTC. Translated, it gives CASSSSGEQFF. This rearrangement joins TRBV11-2 to TRBJ2-1; 7 bases align to TRBD2. In germline, CDR1 is SGHAT, CDR2 FQNNGV. J was trimmed by 9 bases and V by 4 bases; bases with no gene match: 0. The CDR3 covers 11 residues.